A single sample gave rise to the 20 T cell receptor beta chains below, sequenced in a study of cytomegalovirus exposure and HLA in healthy donors. Researchers ran the PCR with 60 Vbeta and 13 Jbeta primers. Method: immunoSEQ multiplex PCR; TCRdb's copy keeps in-frame clones and lacks some. The repertoire holds roughly 150,000 clones, 73% seen once, with about 5% in the top ten. Sequencing was performed on PBMCs. The receptors were sampled from a woman aged 18-29 years in good health and CMV-seropositive.

Here the CDR3 DNA reads TGTGCCAGCAGACGCGGGACTAGCGGGGGTCGGGACTCCTACAATGAGCAGTTCTTC. It specifies CASRRGTSGGRDSYNEQFF. V gene TRBV7-9 combines with J gene TRBJ2-1, with 14 nucleotides matching TRBD2. Germline CDR1 is SEHNR and CDR2 is FQNEAQ (reference sequence). CDR3 length: 19 amino acids. J gave up 0 bases and V 6 bases, and 10 bases lay outside the gene matches.

The J gene is TRBJ2-7, the V gene TRBV29-1; 9 nucleotides agree with TRBD1. CDR3 length: 13 residues. J was trimmed by 0 bases and V by 7 bases; bases with no gene match: 4. Germline V CDR1 and CDR2: SQVTM, ANQGSEA. DNA of the CDR3: TGCAGCGCCCGGACAGGGGACTCCTACGAGCAGTACTTC. Translating gives CSARTGDSYEQYF.

The chain couples TRBV11-3 to TRBJ2-3, with D perhaps TRBD2 (6 bases). Germline V gives CDR1 SGHNT, CDR2 YENEEA. The CDR3 consists of 15 residues. Trimming pared 4 bases from V and 1 base from J, leaving 12 bases between. DNA of the CDR3: TGTGCCAGCAGCTCCCAGACTAGTGGCACAGATACGCAGTATTTT. This translates into CASSSQTSGTDTQYF.

The chain carries TRBV27 and TRBJ2-1; 8 nucleotides align to TRBD1. CDR1 MNHEY and CDR2 SMNVEV come from the germline V gene (reference sequence). The CDR3 length is 16 residues. The V and J ends lost 5 bases and 6 bases, in that order; junction bases with no gene match: 12. The CDR3 DNA reads TGTGCCAGCAGTCCCGAAAAGGGACAGGAGTTCAATGAGCAGTTCTTC. As protein: CASSPEKGQEFNEQFF.

The sample holds a few counts of this clone. The V and J genes are TRBV7-8 and TRBJ2-2, with 9 bases identical to TRBD1. Germline lookup yields CDR1 SGHVS and CDR2 FQNEAQ. The J segment lost 3 bases and the V segment lost 4 bases, leaving 6 bases of the junction unmatched. This CDR3 spans 16 amino acids. CDR3 amino acids: CASSSTGGDYTGELFF. CDR3 in DNA: TGTGCCAGCAGCTCAACAGGGGGCGATTACACCGGGGAGCTGTTTTTT.

V usage is TRBV11-2 and J usage is TRBJ2-1; 12 positions match TRBD1. The ends lost 3 bases at V and 6 bases at J; junction bases unmatched: 3. CDR3 length equals 15 residues. Germline V CDR1 and CDR2: SGHAT, FQNNGV. The CDR3 spells CASSLGQGAGNEQFF. The CDR3 DNA reads as TGTGCCAGCAGCTTGGGACAGGGGGCCGGCAATGAGCAGTTCTTC.

This rearrangement joins TRBV7-9 to TRBJ2-7; a possible D gene is TRBD1 (5 bases). The CDR3 covers 13 residues. The V gene lost 4 bases and the J gene lost 2 bases, with 9 bases spanning the gap. Germline V gene data show CDR1 as SEHNR and CDR2 as FQNEAQ (reference sequence). The CDR3 DNA reads as TGTGCCAGCAGCTCATCAGGGACCTACGAGCAGTACTTC. This encodes CASSSSGTYEQYF.

This chain joins TRBV6-5 and TRBJ1-4, with D hard to call. Germline CDR1 MNHEY, CDR2 SVGAGI. Trimming took off 5 bases at V and 8 bases at J, with 12 bases between the two ends. The CDR3 runs 13 residues. The CDR3, as DNA: TGTGCCAGCAGTGGGCCGGGGAACGAAAAACTGTTTTTT. Translating gives CASSGPGNEKLFF.

About this clone: Other DNA sequences from this sample encode an identical CDR3 as well. V is TRBV10-3 and J is TRBJ1-4; the D is unclear. With 2 bases removed from V and 5 bases from J, the gap between germline ends came to 15 bases. The CDR3 is 16 amino acids. In germline, CDR1 is ENHRY, CDR2 SYGVKD. Here the CDR3 reads CAISETRQAPNEKLFF. CDR3 DNA: TGTGCCATCAGTGAGACCAGACAAGCCCCCAATGAAAAACTGTTTTTT.

This chain joins TRBV15 and TRBJ2-5; D is possibly TRBD1 (6 bases). The assigned J gene may be wrong: the sequence end matches TRBJ2-7 better. CDR1 is LNHNV and CDR2 is YYDKDF in the germline V gene (reference sequence). This CDR3 has 13 residues. CDR3 amino acids: CATSSDRLYEQYF. The CDR3 DNA reads TGTGCCACCAGCAGCGACAGGCTCTACGAGCAGTACTTC.

The rearrangement links TRBV13 to TRBJ2-7; a weak D match, TRBD2 (7 bases). The V gene lost 5 bases and the J gene lost 7 bases, with 15 bases spanning the gap. Germline lookup yields CDR1 PRHDT and CDR2 FYEKMQ (reference sequence). The CDR3 consists of 13 residues. The CDR3 region is CASSPQGSGEQYF. The CDR3 nucleotides are TGTGCCAGCAGCCCACAGGGTAGCGGGGAGCAGTACTTC.

This chain uses TRBV7-8 with TRBJ2-5; 9 nucleotides align to TRBD2. The end of the DNA fits TRBJ2-7 better, so the J call may be wrong. The CDR3 loop spans 16 amino acids. In germline, CDR1 is SGHVS, CDR2 FQNEAQ. Here the CDR3 DNA reads TGTGCCAGCAGCGCCCCTAGCGGGGAGCCCTCCTACGAGCAGTACTTC. It codes for CASSAPSGEPSYEQYF.

This clone was observed a handful of times. This chain uses TRBV20-1 with TRBJ2-1; tentatively, D is TRBD2 (6 bases). Germline V lookup: CDR1 DFQATT, CDR2 SNEGSKA (reference sequence). The CDR3 covers 10 residues. With 6 bases removed from V and 10 bases from J, the gap between germline ends came to 10 bases. CDR3 coding DNA: TGCAGTGCCGTACGGGGGGAGCAGTTCTTC. It is translated as CSAVRGEQFF.

The chain joins TRBV7-9 to TRBJ2-2, with unresolved D. V was pared by 0 bases and J by 0 bases, with 8 bases between. The CDR3 runs to 16 residues. Looked up from germline, CDR1 is SEHNR and CDR2 is FQNEAQ (reference sequence). CDR3 sequence reads: CASSLASESNTGELFF. In nucleotides, the CDR3 is TGTGCCAGCAGCTTAGCCAGTGAATCGAACACCGGGGAGCTGTTTTTT.

The table lists this clone with a few counts. The rearrangement joins TRBV27 to TRBJ2-2, with D possibly being TRBD1 (5 bases). Germline V CDR1 and CDR2: MNHEY, SMNVEV (reference sequence). The CDR3 is made up of 16 amino acids. The V end was cut by 2 bases, the J end by 5 bases, with 15 bases between. The CDR3 spells CASSLEAGYRTGELFF. The CDR3 bases are TGTGCCAGCAGTTTAGAGGCAGGGTATAGGACCGGGGAGCTGTTTTTT.

This chain connects TRBV9 to TRBJ2-5, with 11 bases lining up with TRBD2. The CDR3 has 15 residues. Germline V CDR1 and CDR2: SGDLS, YYNGEE. The V gene end was trimmed by 7 bases and the J gene end by 1 base; junction bases not matched to a gene: 6. The CDR3 DNA reads TGTGCCAGCGGAACCGGGACTAGCGGCCAAGAGACCCAGTACTTC. Its protein product is CASGTGTSGQETQYF.

This chain links TRBV10-3 with TRBJ2-5; D is unclear. Trimming pared 5 bases from V and 4 bases from J, leaving 8 bases between. From germline, CDR1 is ENHRY and CDR2 SYGVKD. The CDR3 has 12 residues. The CDR3 region is CAISPDSETQYF. In nucleotides, the CDR3 is TGTGCCATCAGTCCCGACTCAGAGACCCAGTACTTC.

This clone was seen only a few times. The chain links TRBV19 to TRBJ2-6, with unresolved D. The CDR3 has 15 residues. Trimming took 4 bases from V and 0 from J, leaving 7 bases between them. Germline V CDR1 and CDR2: LNHDA, SQIVND (reference sequence). This CDR3 reads CASSSTISGANVLTF. The CDR3 nucleotides are TGTGCCAGTAGTAGCACAATCTCTGGGGCCAACGTCCTGACTTTC.

This sequence joins TRBV7-2 and TRBJ1-6; D uncertain. Trimming removed 0 bases from V and 10 bases from J, with 10 bases in between. Germline CDR1 SGHTA, CDR2 FQGNSA. The CDR3 loop spans 14 amino acids. The CDR3 region has the DNA TGTGCCAGCAGCTTAGCGCTGGGCTCGTCACCCCTCCACTTT. Amino acid sequence: CASSLALGSSPLHF. Full variable domain (outside the CDR3, taken from reference TRBV7-2 and TRBJ1-6): GAGVSQSPSNKVTEKGKDVELRCDPISGHTALYWYRQSLGQGLEFLIYFQGNSAPDKSGLPSDRFSAERTGGSVSTLTIQRTQQEDSAVYLCASSLALGSSPLHFGNGTRLTVT.

CDR3 bases: TGTGCCAGCAGATCCTACCCCGGGACACTCACGGATGAGCAGTACTTC. Encoded protein: CASRSYPGTLTDEQYF. The chain couples TRBV7-2 to TRBJ2-7, with TRBD1 as a possible D gene (6 bases). CDR1 SGHTA and CDR2 FQGNSA come from the germline V gene. V was trimmed by 6 bases and J by 7 bases, leaving 25 bases between them. The CDR3 extends over 16 amino acids.